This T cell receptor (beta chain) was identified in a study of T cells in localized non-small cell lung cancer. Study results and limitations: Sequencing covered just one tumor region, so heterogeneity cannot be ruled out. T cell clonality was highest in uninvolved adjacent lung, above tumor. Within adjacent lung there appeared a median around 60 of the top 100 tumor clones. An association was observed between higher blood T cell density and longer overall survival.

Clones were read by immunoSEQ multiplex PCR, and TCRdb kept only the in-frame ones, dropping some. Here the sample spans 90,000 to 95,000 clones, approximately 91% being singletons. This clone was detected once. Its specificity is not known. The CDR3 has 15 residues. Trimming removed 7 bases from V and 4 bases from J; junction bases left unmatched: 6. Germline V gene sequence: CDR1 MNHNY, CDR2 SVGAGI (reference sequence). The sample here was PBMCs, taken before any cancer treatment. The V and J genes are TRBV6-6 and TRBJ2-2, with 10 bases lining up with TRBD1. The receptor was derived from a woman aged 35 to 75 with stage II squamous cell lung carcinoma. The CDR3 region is CASKPRTGGTGELFF. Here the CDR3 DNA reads TGTGCCAGCAAACCCCGGACAGGGGGCACCGGGGAGCTGTTTTTT.